This T cell receptor (beta chain) was identified during a study of shared clonotypes between healthy human individuals (dated by TCRdb to the early 2020s). About the investigation overall: A few men and a couple of women, aged 18 to 49 years, made up the cohort. For each donor, three plates each were used for CD4 naive and CD4 memory, two plates were used for CD8 naive, and one plate was used for CD8 memory. To estimate repertoire size and how much clonotypes are shared between individuals, the study performed deep sequencing of blood TCR repertoires from about five healthy adults. Different laboratories and diverse techniques were used to prepare libraries and sequence TCR repertoires, to increase sequencing depth and limit assay-specific biases. Leukapheresis yielded between about 0.94 and 9.5 billion PBMCs per donor.

Donors were healthy HIV-negative adults with no recently reported acute infections or vaccinations. Every donor was a Caucasian adult residing in Nashville, Tennessee, USA. Magnetic negative selection was used to enrich CD4+ T cells, after which naive cells were positively selected on CD45RA and the negative fraction became the memory subset. Blood was obtained by leukapheresis, after which PBMCs were separated by Ficoll-Histopaque density gradient centrifugation and cryopreserved in liquid nitrogen vapor phase. Analytical flow cytometry was used to check the purity and quantity of each magnetically sorted T cell population. From each sorted fraction, genomic DNA was isolated and quantified by UV absorbance on a Nanodrop 2000c. Using the deep immunoSEQ assay, TCR CDR3 regions were amplified from genomic DNA by multiplex PCR. Extracted genomic DNA from each cell subset was distributed evenly across all wells of several immunoSEQ 96-well plates, and each plate was treated as a replicate. For sorted subsets, each replicate PCR was loaded with about 0.2 ug genomic DNA, equivalent to approximately 33,000 T cell genomes. Purified libraries were measured with a Qubit 3.0 fluorometer, size-checked on a Bioanalyzer 2100, and measured again with the KAPA Library Quantification kit. Each immunoSEQ 96-well plate was sequenced on its own single-read 150-cycle Illumina NextSeq 550 flow cell. Under the source paper's analysis protocol: Because the immunoSEQ output held only junctional sequences and lacked quality scores, the filtering could not match the filtering applied to full-length reads. To assign V/J genes and CDR3, sequences were annotated using PyIR, a Python wrapper for IgBLAST v1.9, with IMGT germline references. Reads with weak V/J assignments (E-value above 1e-6), missing CDR3, stop codons, out-of-frame junctions, or ambiguous translated residues were removed. V3J clonotypes were defined as sequences sharing an identical inferred V gene, J gene, and CDR3 amino acid sequence. To compute the percentage overlap between repertoires, the number of shared unique clonotypes was divided by the size of the smaller repertoire. Three approaches were used to assess repertoire richness: RTK rarefaction, the Chao1 estimator, and Recon v2.1 estimates of unobserved clonotypes. Generation probabilities were computed with OLGA for all TCRbeta clonotypes obtained by the gDNA method from a few donors. TCRdb took this table from immuneACCESS and kept in-frame rearrangements with V and J called. Such tables lack part of the clones; where checked against another copy, unresolved V genes explain under half of the gap, and the rest is unexplained. V and J calls and clone size are those listed in that table; D and trimming were worked out from the DNA. This sample gives a few hundred thousand clones in total; more than 95% of them show up just once. Jointly, the top ten make up 0.045% to 0.07% of the sample.

From the germline V gene, CDR1 is SGHTA and CDR2 is FQGNSA. The germline ends are 10 bases apart after V is trimmed by 0 bases and J by 8 bases. Taken from cysteine to phenylalanine, the CDR3 has 13 residues. Of the read, only the CDR3 DNA is kept; its 39 bases are in frame from base 1. On this clone itself: The target of this receptor is not known. No much larger clone is present one base from it, and per-base qualities are unavailable.

What the work shows at the level of the full study, not this receptor alone: When a handful of donors were compared, the shared fraction of clonotypes was approximately 5% for naive CD4, roughly 3.3% for naive CD8, more than 2% for memory CD4, and under 0.5% for memory CD8. The small number of donors limited the genetic and exposure-history diversity represented. Pairwise subsampling indicated that sequencing depth was expected to affect the degree of clonotype sharing among donors. Incomplete sequencing was indicated by rarefaction of sorted-subset datasets, despite the large sequencing depth. Sampling was restricted to blood, and TCR repertoires in tissue are likely to differ from TCR repertoires in blood. Naive subsets generally had larger estimated clonotype richness than memory subsets. Clonotypes shared by all four sorted-subset donors showed higher generation probabilities than non-shared clonotypes.

Recombination connected TRBV7-2 to TRBJ1-1; tentative D gene TRBD1, with 6 bases matching. This clonotype was sampled from a woman in her 30s in good health. Specimen: naive CD4+ T cells sorted from blood. The meaning of the sample's cell subset or site label: CD45RA+ positively selected. CDR3 loop: CASSLAEGVEAFF. The nucleotide sequence reads as follows: TGTGCCAGCAGCTTAGCGGAGGGGGTCGAAGCTTTCTTT.